The rows below give T cell receptor beta chains drawn from one sample of a study of cytomegalovirus exposure and HLA in healthy donors. The data were produced by immunoSEQ multiplex PCR, yet TCRdb's version contains in-frame clones alone and is incomplete. The data hold more than 90,000 clones, with about three quarters observed a single time. The sequenced sample was PBMCs. All receptors derive from a human donor in good health. Each CDR3 is given without its conserved first and last residue. Fields, in order: CDR3 protein, V gene, J gene, CDR3 length.

ASSVVITDTQY,TRBV9,TRBJ2-3,11
AWSVLGQES,TRBV30,TRBJ1-2,9
ASSSPPGRGGGEQY,TRBV7-6,TRBJ2-7,14
ASSLGQSNEKLF,TRBV5-8,TRBJ1-4,12
ASSQVNLVSFETQY,TRBV4-1,TRBJ2-5,14
ASSRGGTGANEQY,TRBV7-2,TRBJ2-7,13
ASSYGQLGSYEQY,TRBV6-5,-,13
ASGLLTGSVTLWSGELF,TRBV12-5,TRBJ2-2,17
ASSQALTGEQY,TRBV11-3,TRBJ2-7,11
ASSSPPGGQSNSPLH,TRBV4-1,TRBJ1-6,15
ASSWAGYSEAF,TRBV19,TRBJ1-1,11
ATSRSSYEQY,TRBV15,TRBJ2-7,10
VRSPVWQTDYEQY,TRBV7-5,-,13
ASSYRGRNGYT,TRBV27,TRBJ1-2,11
ASSQQGNSNQPQH,TRBV19,TRBJ1-5,13
ASSPTHRPGAPSSYNEQF,TRBV4-2,TRBJ2-1,18